The 22 T cell receptor beta chains below were found in one sample sequenced in a study of shared clonotypes between healthy human individuals. Using immunoSEQ multiplex PCR, the repertoire was profiled, and TCRdb retains in-frame clones only, with some absent. The sample lists more than 2 million clones; around 95% were seen once. The sequencing sample was made of naive CD4+ T cells sorted from blood. The subset is: CD45RA+ positively selected. The receptors derive from a man between 18 and 35 years old in good health.

The CDR3 sequence: CASSPQTVSSYEQYF. In DNA, the CDR3 is TGTGCCAGCTCACCACAGACAGTGAGCTCCTACGAGCAGTACTTC. J is TRBJ2-7 and V is TRBV18; D might be TRBD1 (5 bases). Trimming left V 1 base short and J 0 bases short, with 10 bases between. Germline V CDR1 and CDR2: KGHSH, LQKENI. The CDR3 loop spans 15 amino acids.

The chain combines TRBV7-9 with TRBJ1-1, with TRBD1 matching 9 bases. CDR1 is SEHNR and CDR2 is FQNEAQ in the germline V gene (reference sequence). CDR3 size: 12 residues. The J segment lost 4 bases and the V segment lost 11 bases, leaving 5 bases of the junction unmatched. The CDR3 spells CAGGQGGTEAFF. In nucleotides, the CDR3 is TGTGCCGGGGGACAGGGAGGCACTGAAGCTTTCTTT.

This clone was counted once. V usage is TRBV30 and J usage is TRBJ2-7; 11 nucleotides match TRBD2. The length of the CDR3 is 16 residues. J lost 6 bases, V lost 0 bases, and 10 bases had no gene match. Germline V lookup: CDR1 GTSNPN, CDR2 SVGIG (reference sequence). DNA of the CDR3: TGTGCCTGGAGTGTACGCGGGCTAGCGGGAGGCGGCGAGCAGTACTTC. This encodes CAWSVRGLAGGGEQYF.

The chain joins TRBV10-2 to TRBJ1-2; D is possibly TRBD1 (5 bases). The CDR3 is 15 residues long. In germline, CDR1 is WSHSY, CDR2 SAAADI. The germline V and J ends were trimmed by 8 bases and 1 base, with 17 bases remaining between them. DNA of the CDR3: TGCGCCAGCCTCCGGGCTCTGGGGGGTAACTATGGCTACACCTTC. Its protein is CASLRALGGNYGYTF.

V is TRBV5-5 and J is TRBJ2-2, with 11 nucleotides matching TRBD2. CDR1 is SGHKS, CDR2 YYEKEE, per germline (reference sequence). Unmatched junction bases numbered 10, after V lost 6 bases and J lost 3 bases. CDR3 length: 17 residues. The chain's CDR3 is CASTNKLAGVYTGELFF. DNA for the CDR3: TGTGCCAGCACCAACAAACTAGCGGGAGTGTACACCGGGGAGCTGTTTTTT.

This sequence joins TRBV11-2 and TRBJ1-2, with unresolved D. The length of the CDR3 is 13 residues. The V end was cut by 0 bases, the J end by 2 bases, with 4 bases between. The germline gives CDR1 SGHAT, CDR2 FQNNGV. The CDR3 coding sequence is TGTGCCAGCAGCTTAGATCACAACTATGGCTACACCTTC. Residues: CASSLDHNYGYTF.

This sequence joins TRBV6-6 and TRBJ1-5, with D uncertain. Between the trimmed V and J ends, which lost 5 bases and 7 bases, there was a span of 9 bases. The CDR3 spans 12 residues. Looked up from germline, CDR1 is MNHNY and CDR2 is SVGAGI (reference sequence). The DNA of the CDR3 is TGTGCCAGCAGTACCGGGCGGCAGCCCCAGCATTTT. It specifies CASSTGRQPQHF.

V and J are TRBV2 and TRBJ1-1, with 7 nucleotides matching TRBD1. The CDR3 is made up of 14 amino acids. V was pared by 5 bases and J by 1 base, with 4 bases of the junction left unmatched. CDR1 SNHLY and CDR2 FYNNEI come from the germline V gene. The DNA of the CDR3 is TGTGCCAGCAGTCGGACAGGTGGGAACACTGAAGCTTTCTTT. Translated: CASSRTGGNTEAFF.

The gene calls are TRBV19 and TRBJ1-4, with D hard to call. V was shortened by 3 bases and J by 1 base, with 12 bases between the two germline ends. The germline CDR1 and CDR2 sequences are LNHDA and SQIVND (reference sequence). The CDR3 sequence is 16 residues long. In DNA, the CDR3 is TGTGCCAGTAGTATCGTCGTGATCCGAACTAATGAAAAACTGTTTTTT. It yields the protein CASSIVVIRTNEKLFF.

The chain carries TRBV2 and TRBJ1-4; weak D call: TRBD1 (5 bases). Germline CDR1 reads SNHLY; CDR2 reads FYNNEI. There are 17 residues in the CDR3. Deletions cut 5 bases from V and 6 bases from J, with 22 bases between. In DNA form, the CDR3 reads TGTGCCAGCAGTCCCTACGCGTGGGGGGTAAAGGATGAAAAACTGTTTTTT. Its protein is CASSPYAWGVKDEKLFF.

The chain links TRBV6-6 to TRBJ1-1, with D tentatively TRBD1 (5 bases). The CDR3 is 16 residues long. V lost 6 bases to trimming and J lost 0 bases, with 17 bases between them. Per germline, CDR1 MNHNY and CDR2 SVGAGI (reference sequence). The CDR3 DNA reads TGTGCCAGCAGGTCCTTGGAGGGGAATTTGAACACTGAAGCTTTCTTT. As protein: CASRSLEGNLNTEAFF.

The chain carries TRBV11-2 and TRBJ1-1, with D unclear. The germline V and J ends were trimmed by 1 base and 3 bases, with 15 bases remaining between them. The CDR3 runs to 16 residues. Looked up from germline, CDR1 is SGHAT and CDR2 is FQNNGV. In DNA, the CDR3 is TGTGCCAGCAGCTTAGGGTGGCCCGAAGGCGACACTGAAGCTTTCTTT. Protein product: CASSLGWPEGDTEAFF.

This chain links TRBV4-3 with TRBJ2-1; 7 bases are a match to TRBD2. This CDR3 has 16 residues. The trim removed 0 bases at V and 4 bases at J, leaving 6 bases unmatched. Germline values: CDR1 LGHNA, CDR2 YSLEER. CDR3 in DNA: TGCGCCAGCAGCCAAGATGATGCGGGAGCTTACAATGAGCAGTTCTTC. Encoded protein: CASSQDDAGAYNEQFF.

In the case of this clone: Distinct nucleotide sequences in the sample also encode this CDR3. The CDR3 coding sequence is TGTGCCAGCTCACCACCCCGAGGGGGCACAGATACGCAGTATTTT. Protein sequence: CASSPPRGGTDTQYF. The chain has TRBV18 and TRBJ2-3; the D call may be TRBD1 or TRBD2 (5 bases each). Trimming pared 0 bases from V and 1 base from J, leaving 8 bases between. The CDR3 runs to 15 residues. The V gene's germline CDR1 is KGHSH and CDR2 LQKENI.

The rearrangement links TRBV5-4 to TRBJ2-1, with TRBD2 matching over 7 bases. V gave up 3 bases and J gave up 6 bases; unmatched junction bases: 15. The CDR3 totals 17 residues. Germline assignment: CDR1 SGHNT and CDR2 YYREEE (reference sequence). Here the CDR3 DNA reads TGTGCCAGCAGCTCCCCCAGCAGACTAGCTAATGTCAATGAGCAGTTCTTC. It translates to CASSSPSRLANVNEQFF.

In regard to this clone: Other DNA sequences in the sample encode the same CDR3. The rearrangement joins TRBV7-2 to TRBJ2-7; TRBD1 agrees at 8 bases. Germline V lookup: CDR1 SGHTA, CDR2 FQGNSA. CDR3 length: 16 amino acids. Trimming at V came to 1 base and at J to 1 base, leaving 6 bases not matched to a gene. CDR3 DNA sequence: TGTGCCAGCAGCTTAGTAGCCGGACAGGGATCCTACGAGCAGTACTTC. Its protein is CASSLVAGQGSYEQYF.

The DNA of the CDR3 is TGTGCCAGCAAAGGGGCAGGGATCATCTCCTACGAGCAGTACTTC. This gives the protein CASKGAGIISYEQYF. The V call is TRBV6-1, the J call TRBJ2-7; possibly TRBD1 for D (5 bases). The CDR3 is 15 residues long. Per the germline V gene, CDR1 is MNHNS and CDR2 is SASEGT. Trimming left V 7 bases short and J 0 bases short, with 16 bases between.

V gene TRBV7-2 combines with J gene TRBJ1-6; 7 nucleotides agree with TRBD1. Germline V gene data show CDR1 as SGHTA and CDR2 as FQGNSA. The CDR3 loop spans 16 amino acids. The V gene end was trimmed by 4 bases and the J gene end by 8 bases; junction bases not matched to a gene: 11. The CDR3 region has the DNA TGTGCCAGCAGCTCGAATCCGGGACAGAGCTATTCACCCCTCCACTTT. As protein: CASSSNPGQSYSPLHF.

The rearrangement uses TRBV30 and TRBJ1-4, with D unclear. This CDR3 is 13 amino acids long. CDR1 and CDR2 (germline): GTSNPN, SVGIG (reference sequence). Trimming stripped 0 bases from V and 8 bases from J, with 10 bases between. The CDR3: CAWSVLSGEKLFF. The DNA of the CDR3 is TGTGCCTGGAGTGTACTAAGCGGGGAAAAACTGTTTTTT.

The V gene is TRBV7-9, the J gene TRBJ2-2, with TRBD1 identical over 9 bases. CDR3 length: 16 amino acids. The V gene's germline CDR1 is SEHNR and CDR2 FQNEAQ (reference sequence). V gave up 5 bases and J gave up 3 bases; unmatched junction bases: 7. DNA for the CDR3: TGTGCCAGCAGCCCCGGCCGGGACAGGGACACCGGGGAGCTGTTTTTT. Protein sequence: CASSPGRDRDTGELFF.

This chain links TRBV7-9 with TRBJ2-3; 11 positions agree with TRBD2. V lost 6 bases and J lost 6; bases outside the gene matches: 11. The V gene's germline CDR1 is SEHNR and CDR2 FQNEAQ (reference sequence). The CDR3 consists of 16 residues. CDR3 DNA sequence: TGTGCCAGCAGTCCTGGACTAGCGGGCGGAGATGATACGCAGTATTTT. Its translation: CASSPGLAGGDDTQYF.

This rearrangement joins TRBV7-6 to TRBJ2-5; 9 bases fit TRBD1. Losses at the gene ends were 5 bases for V and 2 bases for J; bases not matched to a gene: 3. Germline assignment: CDR1 SGHVS and CDR2 FNYEAQ. This CDR3 contains 14 residues. The CDR3, as DNA: TGTGCCAGCAGCCCAGGGACAGGGCAAGAGACCCAGTACTTC. It specifies CASSPGTGQETQYF.